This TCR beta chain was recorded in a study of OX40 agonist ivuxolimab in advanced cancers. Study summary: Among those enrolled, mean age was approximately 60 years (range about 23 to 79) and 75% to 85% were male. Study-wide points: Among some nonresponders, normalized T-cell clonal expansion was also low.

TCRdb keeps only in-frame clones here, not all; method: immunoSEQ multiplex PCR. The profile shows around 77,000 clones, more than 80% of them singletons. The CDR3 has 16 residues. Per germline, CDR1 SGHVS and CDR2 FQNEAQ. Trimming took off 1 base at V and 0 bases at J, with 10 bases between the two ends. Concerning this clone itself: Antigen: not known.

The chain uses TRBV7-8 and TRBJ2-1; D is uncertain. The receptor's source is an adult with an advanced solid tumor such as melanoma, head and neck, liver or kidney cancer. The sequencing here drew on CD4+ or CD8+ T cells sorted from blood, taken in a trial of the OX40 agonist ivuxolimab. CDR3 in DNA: TGTGCCAGCAGCTTAGTCGGGCCTCACTCCTACAATGAGCAGTTCTTC. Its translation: CASSLVGPHSYNEQFF.